This T cell receptor (beta chain) is drawn from a study of OX40 agonist ivuxolimab in advanced cancers. The CDR3 is 13 amino acids. The germline V gene encodes CDR1 GTSNPN and CDR2 SVGIG (reference sequence). The V end was cut by 3 bases, the J end by 2 bases, with 10 bases between. Only in-frame clones appear in the TCRdb table, and some are missing; sequencing was by immunoSEQ multiplex PCR. Of about 72,000 clones listed, over 75% are singletons. The sequence came from an adult with an advanced solid tumor such as melanoma, head and neck, liver or kidney cancer. The chain has TRBV30 and TRBJ1-1, with D perhaps matching TRBD1 (5 bases). Sequenced material: CD4+ or CD8+ T cells sorted from blood, taken in a trial of the OX40 agonist ivuxolimab. The CDR3 reads CAWRGEGNTEAFF. CDR3 coding DNA: TGTGCCTGGAGGGGGGAGGGAAACACTGAAGCTTTCTTT.